This paragraph covers one TCR beta chain sequence. All gene names here are mouse names. From the germline J gene comes the end of the CDR3, since the read stops 4 residues before it. Other nucleotide sequences from this sample produce the same CDR3. The sample comes from a study of CD8+ T cells in alopecia areata. RNA was extracted and reverse transcribed into cDNA as the sequencing template. Generated by immunoSEQ multiplex PCR, the TCRdb table keeps only in-frame clones and is missing some. The sample was found to contain 290,000 or so clones, and every one recurs. With V trimmed by 4 bases and J by 2 bases, 3 bases remained unmatched. Germline V gene lookup returns CDR1 FNHDT and CDR2 SITEND (reference sequence). The CDR3 consists of 14 residues. Pooled cells of cutaneous lymph node origin were sorted on CD4, CD8alpha, NKG2D, NKG2ACE and other markers.

The V and J genes are TRBV19 and TRBJ2-5, with 8 positions matching TRBD1. This TCR was recovered from a C3H/HeJ mouse with alopecia areata. The strain's MHC haplotype is H2-k. The sample was CD4+ T cells sorted from a lymph node. The CDR3 here is CASSSTGGQDTQYF. CDR3 bases read: TGTGCCAGCAGTTCCACAGGGGGCCAAGAC. The complete variable domain, with remaining parts taken from reference TRBV19 and TRBJ2-5, reads GGIITQTPKFLIGQEGQKLTLKCQQNFNHDTMYWYRQDSGKGLRLIYYSITENDLQKGDLSEGYDASREKKSSFSLTVTSAQKNEMAVFLCASSSTGGQDTQYFGPGTRLLVL.